This T cell receptor beta chain emerged from a study of T cells in Graves' hyperthyroidism and ophthalmopathy. From RNA transcripts, TCR beta CDR3 regions were amplified. The primer set for the first-round RT-PCR of the TCR CDR3 was HTBI. TCRdb reprocessed the multiplex PCR reads via MiXCR and lists one record per CDR3 protein. The sample has 200,000 to 250,000 distinct CDR3 sequences; approximately 23% are singletons. Trimming left V 3 bases short and J 0 bases short, with 8 bases between. The CDR3 has 15 amino acids. This clonotype was counted ten times or more. Sequencing used blood. This clonotype originated in a woman between 35 and 50 years old with Graves' ophthalmopathy. J is TRBJ2-2 and V is TRBV12-3 or TRBV12-4; D not resolved. The CDR3 loop is CASSFSLANTGELFF. CDR3 coding DNA: TGTGCCAGCAGTTTTTCTCTGGCGAACACCGGGGAGCTGTTTTTT.